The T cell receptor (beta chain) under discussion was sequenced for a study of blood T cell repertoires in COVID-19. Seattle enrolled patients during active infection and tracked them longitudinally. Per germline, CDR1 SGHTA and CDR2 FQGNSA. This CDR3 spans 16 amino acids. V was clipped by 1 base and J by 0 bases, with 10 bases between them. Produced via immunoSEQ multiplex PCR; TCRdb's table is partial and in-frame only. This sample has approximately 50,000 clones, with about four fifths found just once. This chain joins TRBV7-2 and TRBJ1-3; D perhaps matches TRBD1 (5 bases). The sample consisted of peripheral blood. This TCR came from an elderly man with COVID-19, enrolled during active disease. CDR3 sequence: CASSLGGGSSGNTIYF. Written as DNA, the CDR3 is TGTGCCAGCAGCTTAGGGGGGGGTAGCTCTGGAAACACCATATATTTT.